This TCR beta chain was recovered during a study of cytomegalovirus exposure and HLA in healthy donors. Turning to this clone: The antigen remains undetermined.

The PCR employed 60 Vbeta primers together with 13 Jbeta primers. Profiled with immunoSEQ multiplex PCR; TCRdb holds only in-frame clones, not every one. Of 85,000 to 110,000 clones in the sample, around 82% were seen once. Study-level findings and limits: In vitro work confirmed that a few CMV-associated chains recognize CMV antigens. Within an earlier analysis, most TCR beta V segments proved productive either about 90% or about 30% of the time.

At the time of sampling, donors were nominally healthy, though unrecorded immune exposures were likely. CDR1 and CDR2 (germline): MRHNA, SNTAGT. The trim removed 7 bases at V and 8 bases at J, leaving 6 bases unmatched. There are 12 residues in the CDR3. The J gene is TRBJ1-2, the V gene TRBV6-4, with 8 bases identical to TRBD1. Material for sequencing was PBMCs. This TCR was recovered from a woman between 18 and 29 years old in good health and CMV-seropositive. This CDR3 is CASKGGDRGYTF. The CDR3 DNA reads TGTGCCAGCAAAGGGGGGGACAGGGGCTACACCTTC.